This T cell receptor beta chain is from a study of read filtering for tumor transcriptome and immune sequencing. This clonotype was seen ten or more times. The CDR3 spans 15 residues. Germline assignment: CDR1 LNHDA and CDR2 SQIVND (reference sequence). Germline trimming cut 2 bases from V and 3 bases from J; bases unmatched to any gene: 5. Molecular barcoded adaptors covering alpha/delta and beta/gamma chains were used on roughly 400 ng RNA. TCRdb reanalysed the reads using MiXCR and keeps one entry per CDR3 protein. The data show 46,000 or so distinct CDR3 sequences, roughly 19% seen once. The chain couples TRBV19 to TRBJ2-3, with TRBD1 identical over 7 bases. This TCR derives from a donor at least 40 years old with multiple myeloma. The sequenced sample consisted of a population of CD138-negative cells sorted from bone marrow. In DNA form, the CDR3 reads TGTGCCAGTAGTATACCCAGGGGGATGACAGATACGCAGTATTTT. This encodes CASSIPRGMTDTQYF. Based on the CDR3 plus reference TRBV19 and TRBJ2-3, the full variable domain is DGGITQSPKYLFRKEGQNVTLSCEQNLNHDAMYWYRQDPGQGLRLIYYSQIVNDFQKGDIAEGYSVSREKKESFPLTVTSAQKNPTAFYLCASSIPRGMTDTQYFGPGTRLTVL.